One sample yielded the 8 T cell receptor beta chains listed below, sequenced in a study of cytomegalovirus exposure and HLA in healthy donors. The PCR ran on 60 Vbeta and 13 Jbeta primers. The repertoire was sequenced with immunoSEQ multiplex PCR; TCRdb's copy has only in-frame clones and lacks some. The sample contains under 200,000 clones, less than 85% of which appear only once. The sample taken for sequencing was PBMCs. The receptors here all came from a middle-aged man in good health and CMV-seronegative.

V is TRBV29-1 and J is TRBJ2-3; TRBD2 is a possible D gene (6 bases). The germline CDR1 and CDR2 sequences are SQVTM and ANQGSEA. CDR3 size: 12 residues. V lost 6 bases, J lost 3 bases, and 10 bases lay in between. Here the CDR3 DNA reads TGCAGCGTGGGTCGGGGGACAGATACGCAGTATTTT. Its protein product is CSVGRGTDTQYF.

J is TRBJ2-1 and V is TRBV11-3; TRBD1 matches 8 bases. CDR3 length: 16 residues. Germline V gene data show CDR1 as SGHNT and CDR2 as YENEEA. V shed 5 bases, J shed 10 bases, and the junction held 16 bases outside the gene matches. The CDR3 reads CASSPPDADRDFEQFF. The CDR3 DNA reads as TGTGCCAGCAGCCCGCCGGACGCGGACAGGGATTTCGAGCAGTTCTTC. Based on the CDR3 plus reference TRBV11-3 and TRBJ2-1, the full variable domain is EAGVVQSPRYKIIEKKQPVAFWCNPISGHNTLYWYLQNLGQGPELLIRYENEEAVDDSQLPKDRFSAERLKGVDSTLKIQPAELGDSAVYLCASSPPDADRDFEQFFGPGTRLTVL.

The V call is TRBV29-1, the J call TRBJ2-1; possibly TRBD2 for D (5 bases). With 3 bases removed from V and 9 bases from J, the gap between germline ends came to 9 bases. The germline gives CDR1 SQVTM, CDR2 ANQGSEA. The CDR3 has 11 amino acids. The CDR3, as DNA: TGCAGCGTTGATATTAGCGCTGAGCAGTTCTTC. It codes for CSVDISAEQFF.

J is TRBJ1-5 and V is TRBV19, with a weak D call TRBD1 (6 bases). CDR3 size: 14 residues. Germline loops: CDR1 LNHDA, CDR2 SQIVND (reference sequence). Trimming took off 4 bases at V and 4 bases at J, with 11 bases between the two ends. The CDR3 DNA reads as TGTGCCAGTAGTAATGGACAGCTGAATCAGCCCCAGCATTTT. This translates into CASSNGQLNQPQHF. Using reference TRBV19 and TRBJ1-5 for the parts outside the CDR3, the full variable domain is DGGITQSPKYLFRKEGQNVTLSCEQNLNHDAMYWYRQDPGQGLRLIYYSQIVNDFQKGDIAEGYSVSREKKESFPLTVTSAQKNPTAFYLCASSNGQLNQPQHFGDGTRLSIL.

This clone was found once. This chain connects TRBV9 to TRBJ2-4, with TRBD2 as a possible D gene (6 bases). This CDR3 is built from 15 residues. In germline, CDR1 is SGDLS, CDR2 YYNGEE. The V end lost 6 bases, the J end lost 1 base, and 14 bases lay between the germline ends. CDR3 residues: CASTAGGVAKNIQYF. In DNA form, the CDR3 reads TGTGCCAGCACCGCCGGCGGGGTGGCCAAAAACATTCAGTACTTC.

This clone was detected a few times. The rearrangement uses TRBV9 and TRBJ2-7; D is perhaps TRBD2 (5 bases). V lost 0 bases to trimming and J lost 2 bases, with 9 bases between them. There are 14 residues in the CDR3. The V gene's germline CDR1 is SGDLS and CDR2 YYNGEE. Here the CDR3 reads CASSVGGSPYEQYF. CDR3 DNA sequence: TGTGCCAGCAGCGTAGGCGGGTCCCCCTACGAGCAGTACTTC.

The chain uses TRBV18 and TRBJ2-2; D is possibly TRBD1 (6 bases). Germline CDR1 and CDR2: KGHSH and LQKENI. The length of the CDR3 is 15 residues. Trimming left V 4 bases short and J 9 bases short, with 18 bases between. Written as DNA, the CDR3 is TGTGCCAGCTCACAGGGGGACCCCTATCGCAGGGAGCTGTTTTTT. As protein: CASSQGDPYRRELFF.

The chain joins TRBV4-2 to TRBJ2-3, with TRBD2 matching 8 bases. The CDR3 spans 13 residues. V shed 4 bases and J 3 bases; nucleotides not matched to a gene: 0. CDR1 and CDR2 (germline): LGHNA, YNFKEQ. The CDR3 loop is CASSPGGTDTQYF. Written as DNA, the CDR3 is TGTGCCAGCAGCCCGGGAGGGACAGATACGCAGTATTTT.